The rows below give T cell receptor beta chains drawn from one sample of a study of shared clonotypes between healthy human individuals. Assay: immunoSEQ multiplex PCR; the TCRdb copy retains only in-frame clones and omits some. In the table there are more than 2,000,000 clones, approximately 93% of which are singletons. Material: naive CD4+ T cells from PBMCs. These receptors originate from a man younger than 30 in good health. Some clones in this sample may be carry-over from other donors' samples. CDR3s include the opening cysteine and the closing phenylalanine or tryptophan. D genes are given only for firm matches. The size field is filled for only some rows; it gives once, few, many or a size class.

d_gene	abundance	j_gene	v_gene	CDR3nt	CDR3aa
.	.	TRBJ2-7	TRBV28	TGTGCCAGCAGTCCCTGGGACACACTCTACGAGCAGTACTTC	CASSPWDTLYEQYF
.	.	TRBJ1-5	TRBV27	TGTGCCAGCAGTTTGTGGCCGTACAATCAGCCCCAGCATTTT	CASSLWPYNQPQHF
TRBD1	.	TRBJ2-7	TRBV7-2	TGTGCCACTAAGGGGGACAGGGGGCCTTCCTACGAGCAGTACTTC	CATKGDRGPSYEQYF
.	.	TRBJ2-7	TRBV15	TGTGCCACCAGCAGACAGGTCCCCTACGAGCAGTACTTC	CATSRQVPYEQYF
.	once	TRBJ1-2	TRBV9	TGTGCCAGCAGCGTACGCGGGACAACGAATGGCTACACCTTC	CASSVRGTTNGYTF
.	.	TRBJ2-1	TRBV7-2	TGTGCCAGCAGCTTATCAGGACAGAGATACAATGAGCAGTTCTTC	CASSLSGQRYNEQFF
.	.	TRBJ2-1	TRBV7-3	TGTGCCAGCAGCTTAACGGGAGACTCCTACAATGAGCAGTTCTTC	CASSLTGDSYNEQFF
.	.	TRBJ2-1	TRBV7-9	TGTGCCAGCAGCTTAGCGGACAGTAATGAGCAGTTCTTC	CASSLADSNEQFF
.	.	TRBJ2-2	TRBV6-6	TGTGCCAGCAGGGAGCTCACCGGGGAGCTGTTTTTT	CASRELTGELFF
TRBD2	once	TRBJ2-3	TRBV28	TGTGCCAGCAGGGGACCGGGACTAGCGTCTGGAGGTACGCAGTATTTT	CASRGPGLASGGTQYF
.	.	TRBJ1-3	TRBV30	TGTGCCTGGGACCATCCAGGAAACACCATATATTTT	CAWDHPGNTIYF
.	.	TRBJ1-5	TRBV2	TGTGCCAGCATGAGAAGTGGCAATCAGCCCCAGCATTTT	CASMRSGNQPQHF
.	.	TRBJ2-6	TRBV30	TGTGCCTGCTCCGGAACCTTAGGGGCCAACGTCCTGACTTTC	CACSGTLGANVLTF
TRBD1	.	TRBJ1-2	TRBV30	TGTGCCTGGAGTGTAAAAATTACTACAGGGGATCTCGGCTACACCTTC	CAWSVKITTGDLGYTF
TRBD1	.	TRBJ1-5	TRBV11-2	TGTGCCAGCAGCCCCGGGACAGGGGGAGGACAGCCCCAGCATTTT	CASSPGTGGGQPQHF
.	.	TRBJ2-7	TRBV11-2	TGTGCCAGCAGCTTATTCACTACCCTGTCCTACGAGCAGTACTTC	CASSLFTTLSYEQYF
TRBD2	.	TRBJ2-1	TRBV5-1	TGCGCCAGCAGCTTGCCTAGCGGGAGGGCCGGTGAGCAGTTCTTC	CASSLPSGRAGEQFF
TRBD2	once	TRBJ2-1	TRBV6-5	TGTGCCAGCAGGATGGGACTAGCGGGAGTGAATGAGCAGTTCTTC	CASRMGLAGVNEQFF
TRBD1	.	TRBJ1-3	TRBV5-1	TGCGCCAGCAGCCCCGGACAGGGCGGAAACACCATATATTTT	CASSPGQGGNTIYF
TRBD1	.	TRBJ1-1	TRBV28	TGTGCCAGCAGGACTTTGCGGGACAGGAGTTTTGTTGGAACTGAAGCTTTCTTT	CASRTLRDRSFVGTEAFF
TRBD1	.	TRBJ2-7	TRBV7-9	TGTGCCAGCAGCCCGCCCTGGACAGGGAACGACGAGCAGTACTTC	CASSPPWTGNDEQYF
.	.	TRBJ2-1	TRBV7-2	TGTGCCAGCAGCCGCACAGGGACCTCCTACAATGAGCAGTTCTTC	CASSRTGTSYNEQFF
TRBD2	.	TRBJ2-1	TRBV5-1	TGCGCCAGCCGAGAGGGGACGGGAGGGCCTTCGGATGAGCAGTTCTTC	CASREGTGGPSDEQFF
TRBD1	.	TRBJ2-7	TRBV4-2	TGTGCCAGCAGATTGACAGGGGAGACCTACGAGCAGTACTTC	CASRLTGETYEQYF
TRBD2	.	TRBJ2-1	TRBV28	TGTGCCAGCAGTCGTAGCGGGAGACTCTACAATGAGCAGTTCTTC	CASSRSGRLYNEQFF
.	once	TRBJ1-2	TRBV28	TGTGCCAGTTCCCCCTTCCCTAACTATGGCTACACCTTC	CASSPFPNYGYTF
TRBD2	.	TRBJ2-2	TRBV4-1	TGCGCCAGCAACCTCCAGCTAGCGGGAAACACCGGGGAGCTGTTTTTT	CASNLQLAGNTGELFF
.	.	TRBJ1-2	TRBV18	TGTGCCAGCTCACCCGACGGCGGATATGGCTACACCTTC	CASSPDGGYGYTF
.	.	TRBJ1-5	TRBV5-3	TGTGCCAGAAGCTTCGGTCGTCAGCCCCAGCATTTT	CARSFGRQPQHF
.	.	TRBJ1-2	TRBV30	TGTGCCTGGATCGAGGGGGGAAGAGCTAACTATGGCTACACCTTC	CAWIEGGRANYGYTF
TRBD2	.	TRBJ2-1	TRBV10-3	TGTGCCATCAGTGAGTGGAGGGGTTACCTGACTAGCGGGAGGGCCTCAGGGAATGAGCAGTTCTTC	CAISEWRGYLTSGRASGNEQFF
.	.	TRBJ1-2	TRBV28	TGTGCCAGCAGTTCACCGACATTTAACTATGGCTACACCTTC	CASSSPTFNYGYTF
.	.	TRBJ2-1	TRBV27	TGTGCCAGCAGTTTCCGGGCCCCAATAAACAATGAGCAGTTCTTC	CASSFRAPINNEQFF